A selection of T cell receptor beta chains follows, all from one sample in a study of Ad26.COV2.S vaccination and SARS-CoV-2 variants. Some clones are missing from TCRdb's copy, which holds only in-frame ones; the method was immunoSEQ multiplex PCR. In the table there are about 350,000 clones, less than 90% of which are singletons. The material was peripheral blood, obtained in a trial of Ad26.COV2.S vaccine versus placebo. The receptors shown here come from a person aged 18-65 years who received the Ad26.COV2.S COVID-19 vaccine or a placebo. Both conserved end residues are part of each CDR3. A D gene is named only where the DNA matches it firmly. Rows may omit the clone size; those that give it use once, few, many or a size class.

clone_size j_call d_call v_call cdr3_length cdr3_nt cdr3_aa
once TRBJ1-2 . TRBV4-1 17 TGCGCCAGCAGCCCTGAAGGCTCGTCGATTATGTTATATGGCTACACCTTC CASSPEGSSIMLYGYTF
. TRBJ1-5 . TRBV3-1/TRBV3-2 15 TGTGCCAGCAGCCCGGGCGGGGCGGGCAATCAGCCCCAGCATTTT CASSPGGAGNQPQHF
. TRBJ2-7 . TRBV19 13 TGTGCCAGTAGTCCCGGGACTTGGTACGAGCAGTACTTC CASSPGTWYEQYF
. TRBJ2-5 TRBD1 TRBV5-6 15 TGTGCCAGCAGCTTGGGGACGGGACAGTTGGAGACCCAGTACTTC CASSLGTGQLETQYF
. TRBJ1-1 . TRBV30 14 TGTGCCTGGAGTTATCGGCAGATTAACACTGAAGCTTTCTTT CAWSYRQINTEAFF
. TRBJ2-2 . TRBV19 18 TGTGCCACCGAACACCTGGGGGGAGGGGGCGATTATACCGGGGAGCTGTTTTTT CATEHLGGGGDYTGELFF
. TRBJ2-3 TRBD2 TRBV11-2 15 TGTGCCAGCAGCCTGCGACTAGCTTTGGCAGATACGCAGTATTTT CASSLRLALADTQYF
. TRBJ2-7 . TRBV10-3 14 TGTGCCGCACTAACACAGCAGGAACTTTACGAGCAGTACTTC CAALTQQELYEQYF
. TRBJ2-3 . TRBV3-1/TRBV3-2 15 TGTGCCAGCAGCCAAGAACTAGTAAGCACAGATACGCAGTATTTT CASSQELVSTDTQYF
. TRBJ2-7 . TRBV29-1 13 TGCAGCGTTGAAGTGTCCCCCGGAGGGGAGCAGTACTTC CSVEVSPGGEQYF
. TRBJ2-5 . TRBV7-6 15 TGTGCCAGCAGCTTCCTCGGGACGAAACAAGAGACCCAGTACTTC CASSFLGTKQETQYF
. TRBJ1-4 TRBD1 TRBV30 14 TGTGCCTGCAACACGGGACAGGGATACGAAAAACTGTTTTTT CACNTGQGYEKLFF
. TRBJ2-2 TRBD2 TRBV7-9 17 TGTGCCAGCAGCTTCGGACTAGCGGGATCGAACACCGGGGAGCTGTTTTTT CASSFGLAGSNTGELFF
. TRBJ2-7 . TRBV9 13 TGTGCCAGCAGCGCGGGGGTCCCCTACGAGCAGTACTTC CASSAGVPYEQYF
. TRBJ2-2 TRBD2 TRBV7-3 16 TGTGCCAGCAGCCCCCGCGGGGGGGTTGAGACCGGGGAGCTGTTTTTT CASSPRGGVETGELFF
. TRBJ1-6 TRBD1 TRBV6-6 16 TGTGCCAGCAGTTACTCTGACAGGGCAAGGACCTCACCCCTCCACTTT CASSYSDRARTSPLHF
. TRBJ2-1 . TRBV7-3 13 TGTGCCAGCATCCTGGACCCGGGTGGCGAGCAGTTCTTC CASILDPGGEQFF
. TRBJ1-5 . TRBV7-2 14 TGTGCCAGCAGCTTAGCAGGGTACAATCAGCCCCAGCATTTT CASSLAGYNQPQHF
. TRBJ2-1 . TRBV7-9 16 TGTGCCAGCAGCTTAAAATCTGTCGGCCTCTACAATGAGCAGTTCTTC CASSLKSVGLYNEQFF
. TRBJ1-1 . TRBV19 12 TGTGCCAGTAATCAGGGCGCGGCTGAAGCTTTCTTT CASNQGAAEAFF
. TRBJ2-1 . TRBV19 16 TGTGCCAGTACCCCCTTGCCACAGAGCTCCTACAATGAGCAGTTCTTC CASTPLPQSSYNEQFF
. TRBJ1-5 . TRBV6-5 13 TGTGCCAGCAGGACAGACAGCAATCAGCCCCAGCATTTT CASRTDSNQPQHF
. TRBJ2-1 . TRBV2 13 TGTGCCAGCAGTCAGGACAGAGGGAATGAGCAGTTCTTC CASSQDRGNEQFF